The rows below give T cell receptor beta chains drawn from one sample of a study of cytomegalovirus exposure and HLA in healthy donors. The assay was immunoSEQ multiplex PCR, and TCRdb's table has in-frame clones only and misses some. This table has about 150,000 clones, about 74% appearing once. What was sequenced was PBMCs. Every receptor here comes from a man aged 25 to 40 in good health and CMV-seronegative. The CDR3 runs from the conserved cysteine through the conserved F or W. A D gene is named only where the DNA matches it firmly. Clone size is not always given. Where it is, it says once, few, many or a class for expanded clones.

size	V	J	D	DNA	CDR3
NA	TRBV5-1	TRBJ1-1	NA	TGCGCCAGCAGCTTGTGGGAGGGCACTGAAGCTTTCTTT	CASSLWEGTEAFF
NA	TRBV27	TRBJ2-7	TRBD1	TGTGCCAGCAGTCCCCATCCCGGGACAGGCGCATCCGAGCAGTACTTC	CASSPHPGTGASEQYF
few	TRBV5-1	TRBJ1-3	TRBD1	TGCGCCAGCAGCTTGGGGGGACAGTCGGAAGGAAACACCATATATTTT	CASSLGGQSEGNTIYF
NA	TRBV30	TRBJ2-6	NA	TGTGCCTGGGGAGGGACGTCTGGGGCCAACGTCCTGACTTTC	CAWGGTSGANVLTF
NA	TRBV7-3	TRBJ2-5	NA	TGTGCCAGCAGCTTAAACGGAGGATTCCAAGAGACCCAGTACTTC	CASSLNGGFQETQYF
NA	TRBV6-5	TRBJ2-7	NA	TGTGCCAGCAGTTACTCCTCAGGGGTAGGCGAGCAGTACTTC	CASSYSSGVGEQYF
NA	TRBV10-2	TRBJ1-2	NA	TGCGCCAGCAGCGCTGACAGCTATGGCTACACCTTC	CASSADSYGYTF
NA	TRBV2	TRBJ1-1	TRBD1	TGTGCCAGCAGTGCAGGGGGTTGGGTCACTGAAGCTTTCTTT	CASSAGGWVTEAFF
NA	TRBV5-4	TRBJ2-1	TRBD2	TGTGCCAGCAGCCCCCGACTAGCGGGATACCGAGCCCCTCAGTTCTTC	CASSPRLAGYRAPQFF
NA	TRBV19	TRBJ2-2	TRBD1	TGTGCCAGTAGTCCCGGGACAGGAATGGCCGGGGAGCTGTTTTTT	CASSPGTGMAGELFF
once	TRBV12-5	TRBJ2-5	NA	TGTGCTAGTGGTTTGGGGCAAGGGGGTGTCCAGTACTTC	CASGLGQGGVQYF
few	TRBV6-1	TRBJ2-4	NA	TGTGCCAGCAGTTCCGGGAGTACGGGCAAAAACATTCAGTACTTC	CASSSGSTGKNIQYF
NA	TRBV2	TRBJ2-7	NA	TGTGCCAGCAGTGAAACCCCCGGGGGTGAAGATGAGCAGTACTTC	CASSETPGGEDEQYF
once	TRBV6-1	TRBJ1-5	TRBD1	TGTGCCAGCAGATATAGGCAACAGGGGAATCAGCCCCAGCATTTT	CASRYRQQGNQPQHF
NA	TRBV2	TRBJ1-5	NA	TGTGCCAGCAGTGCGCAGGGAGGGCGTCAGCCCCAGCATTTT	CASSAQGGRQPQHF
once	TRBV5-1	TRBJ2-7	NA	TGCGCCAGCAGCGAAGACTACCCTTCCTACGAGCAGTACTTC	CASSEDYPSYEQYF
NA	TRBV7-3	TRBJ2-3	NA	TGTGCCAGCAGCCACACAGGGAGTTTTGCAGATACGCAGTATTTT	CASSHTGSFADTQYF
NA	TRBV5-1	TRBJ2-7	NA	TGCGCCAGCGGCTACGGGGGTTCCTACGAGCAGTACTTC	CASGYGGSYEQYF
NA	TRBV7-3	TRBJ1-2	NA	TGTGCCAGCAGCCCCGGCGGAGTGAACTATGGCTACACCTTC	CASSPGGVNYGYTF